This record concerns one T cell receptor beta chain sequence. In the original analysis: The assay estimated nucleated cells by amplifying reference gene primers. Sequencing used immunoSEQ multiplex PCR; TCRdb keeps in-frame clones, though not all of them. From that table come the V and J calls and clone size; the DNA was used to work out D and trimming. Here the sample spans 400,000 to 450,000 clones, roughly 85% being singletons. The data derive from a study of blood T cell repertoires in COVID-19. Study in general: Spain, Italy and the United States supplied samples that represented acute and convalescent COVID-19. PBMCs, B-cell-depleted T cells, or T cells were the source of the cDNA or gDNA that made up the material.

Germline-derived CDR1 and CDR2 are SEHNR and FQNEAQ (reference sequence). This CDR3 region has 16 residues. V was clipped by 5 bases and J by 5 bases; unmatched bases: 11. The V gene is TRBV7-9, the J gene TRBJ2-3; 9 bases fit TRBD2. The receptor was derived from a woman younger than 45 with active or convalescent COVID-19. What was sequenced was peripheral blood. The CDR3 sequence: CASSLLAGSGVDTQYF. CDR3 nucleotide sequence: TGTGCCAGCAGCCTTCTAGCGGGGTCCGGGGTAGATACGCAGTATTTT.